This T cell receptor (beta chain) was sequenced for a study of shared clonotypes between healthy human individuals. Findings and limits, study-wide: Only blood underwent sampling, and tissue repertoires likely differ.

The CDR3 consists of 16 residues. Per the germline V gene, CDR1 is MNHNS and CDR2 is SASEGT. Trimming pared 2 bases from V and 7 bases from J, leaving 17 bases between. The naive CD8 subset, CD45RO-negative cells positively selected for CCR7, excluded terminally differentiated effector memory CD45RA+ cells. Produced via immunoSEQ multiplex PCR; TCRdb's table is partial and in-frame only. The data hold millions of clones, with roughly 94% observed a single time. As concerns this clone: The antigen is unknown.

J is TRBJ1-4 and V is TRBV6-1; tentative D call: TRBD1 (5 bases). The sequencing sample was made of naive CD8+ T cells sorted from blood. The sequence was collected from a man between 18 and 29 years old in good health. The CDR3 region is CASSETEWAGTEKLFF. DNA for the CDR3: TGTGCCAGCAGTGAAACTGAATGGGCAGGGACTGAAAAACTGTTTTTT.